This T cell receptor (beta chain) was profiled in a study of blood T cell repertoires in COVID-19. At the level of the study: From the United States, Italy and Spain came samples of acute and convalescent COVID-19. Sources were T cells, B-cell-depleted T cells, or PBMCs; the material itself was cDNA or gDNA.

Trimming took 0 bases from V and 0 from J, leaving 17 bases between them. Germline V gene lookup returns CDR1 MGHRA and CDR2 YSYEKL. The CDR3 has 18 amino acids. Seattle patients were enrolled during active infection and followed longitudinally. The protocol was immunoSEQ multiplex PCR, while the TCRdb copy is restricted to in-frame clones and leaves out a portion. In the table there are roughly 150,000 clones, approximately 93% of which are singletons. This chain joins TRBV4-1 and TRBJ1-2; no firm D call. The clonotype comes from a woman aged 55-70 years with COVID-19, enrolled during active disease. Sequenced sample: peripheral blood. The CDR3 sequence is CASSQDPGRPRTNYGYTF. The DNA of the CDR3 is TGCGCCAGCAGCCAAGATCCTGGTCGTCCCAGGACTAACTATGGCTACACCTTC.